A selection of T cell receptor beta chains follows, all from one sample in a study of shared clonotypes between healthy human individuals. The method was immunoSEQ multiplex PCR; TCRdb's version includes in-frame clones alone and lacks a portion of them. The sample shows under 850,000 clones, roughly two thirds of them seen only once. Sequencing input: memory CD4+ T cells sorted from blood. These receptors all stem from a woman aged 25 to 39 in good health. Both conserved end residues are part of each CDR3. D genes are given only for firm matches. Size values are once, few and many counts, or a class for expanded clones, and some rows have none.

J: TRBJ1-1
size: -
D: -
V: TRBV6-5
DNA: TGTGCCAGCAGTTACCCTGGGGCGGGGGGCAACACTGAAGCTTTCTTT
CDR3: CASSYPGAGGNTEAFF

J: TRBJ2-3
size: -
D: TRBD2
V: TRBV11-2
DNA: TGTGCCAGCAGCGATGAGGGCCCACTAGCGGGAGGGACAGATACGCAGTATTTT
CDR3: CASSDEGPLAGGTDTQYF

J: TRBJ2-7
size: -
D: -
V: TRBV5-1
DNA: TGCGCCAGCAGCTTGTATCTATGGCAGGGTGGCGAGCAGTACTTC
CDR3: CASSLYLWQGGEQYF

J: TRBJ2-2
size: -
D: -
V: TRBV4-2
DNA: TGTGCCAGCAGCCAAGACGCCAGCGGGAACACCGGGGAGCTGTTTTTT
CDR3: CASSQDASGNTGELFF

J: TRBJ2-5
size: -
D: -
V: TRBV11-2
DNA: TGTGCCAGCAGCCCCGCCGGGGCGTTGGGGCAAGAGACCCAGTACTTC
CDR3: CASSPAGALGQETQYF

J: TRBJ2-7
size: -
D: -
V: TRBV6-5
DNA: TGTGCCAGCAGTTACTCGCACCCCTCATACGAGCAGTACTTC
CDR3: CASSYSHPSYEQYF

J: TRBJ2-5
size: few
D: TRBD1
V: TRBV5-1
DNA: TGCGCCAGCAGCTATGGACAGGGGGAGACCCAGTACTTC
CDR3: CASSYGQGETQYF

J: TRBJ1-5
size: few
D: -
V: TRBV19
DNA: TGTGCCAGTAGTGTCGGGGGCTATAGCAATCAGCCCCAGCATTTT
CDR3: CASSVGGYSNQPQHF

J: TRBJ2-5
size: -
D: -
V: TRBV18
DNA: TGTGCCAGCTCACCAACCATGTTGGCCCAAGAGACCCAGTACTTC
CDR3: CASSPTMLAQETQYF

J: TRBJ2-3
size: -
D: TRBD2
V: TRBV5-4
DNA: TGTGCCAGCAGCTTGGAGGGACTAGCGGGAGATCAGAACACAGATACGCAGTATTTT
CDR3: CASSLEGLAGDQNTDTQYF

J: TRBJ2-7
size: -
D: -
V: TRBV7-8
DNA: TGTGCCAGCAGCCCAAGACAAAGAGCTTCCTACGAGCAGTACTTC
CDR3: CASSPRQRASYEQYF

J: TRBJ2-3
size: once
D: -
V: TRBV28
DNA: TGTGCCAGCAGTTTGTCTTCAAAGGGGGCGCGGGGGGATACGCAGTATTTT
CDR3: CASSLSSKGARGDTQYF

J: TRBJ2-7
size: -
D: -
V: TRBV12-2
DNA: TGTGCAAGTCGCTTAATGGACTCGGTAGCGGGAGGGTACGAGCAGTACTTC
CDR3: CASRLMDSVAGGYEQYF

J: TRBJ1-1
size: -
D: -
V: TRBV28
DNA: TGTGCCAGCAGTTTATGGCGGAACACTGAAGCTTTCTTT
CDR3: CASSLWRNTEAFF

J: TRBJ2-3
size: -
D: TRBD2
V: TRBV5-1
DNA: TGCGCCAGCAGCTTGGAGGCTAGCGGGAGAGGCACAGATACGCAGTATTTT
CDR3: CASSLEASGRGTDTQYF

J: TRBJ2-1
size: -
D: TRBD2
V: TRBV15
DNA: TGTGCCACCAGCAGAAGGACTAGCGGGATCAATGAGCAGTTCTTC
CDR3: CATSRRTSGINEQFF

J: TRBJ2-1
size: once
D: -
V: TRBV5-1
DNA: TGCGCCAGCAGCTCCGGGAGCCGCTCCTACAATGAGCAGTTCTTC
CDR3: CASSSGSRSYNEQFF

J: TRBJ2-7
size: many
D: -
V: TRBV12-2
DNA: TGTGCAAGTCGCTTTGAGAACCGGGACAGGGGGTGGAACGAGCAGTACTTC
CDR3: CASRFENRDRGWNEQYF

J: TRBJ2-1
size: -
D: TRBD2
V: TRBV5-1
DNA: TGCGCCAGCAGCTTGTTAGCGGGAGAAGGTGAGCAGTTCTTC
CDR3: CASSLLAGEGEQFF

J: TRBJ2-2
size: -
D: -
V: TRBV28
DNA: TGTGCCAGCAGCGAACAGGGTCCCGGGGAGCTGTTTTTT
CDR3: CASSEQGPGELFF

J: TRBJ2-2
size: -
D: TRBD1
V: TRBV2
DNA: TGTGCCAGCAGTGAGGTGGGACAGATGAACACCGGGGAGCTGTTTTTT
CDR3: CASSEVGQMNTGELFF

J: TRBJ2-3
size: -
D: -
V: TRBV28
DNA: TGTGCCAGCAGTGGGGGAACTATCGGATCCACAGATACGCAGTATTTT
CDR3: CASSGGTIGSTDTQYF

J: TRBJ1-3
size: -
D: -
V: TRBV30
DNA: TGTGCCTGGAGTTCACGTGAGGACACCATATATTTT
CDR3: CAWSSREDTIYF

J: TRBJ2-4
size: -
D: -
V: TRBV4-1
DNA: TGCGCCAGCAGCCAATTGCGGCAGGGAAACATTCAGTACTTC
CDR3: CASSQLRQGNIQYF

J: TRBJ1-1
size: -
D: -
V: TRBV9
DNA: TGTGCCAGCAGCGGACCAGTGGAGAACACTGAAGCTTTCTTT
CDR3: CASSGPVENTEAFF